The source of this T cell receptor (beta chain) is a study of Tregs in tolerant kidney transplant recipients. Whole-study findings and limits: Biological reproducibility was not directly addressed, but technical replication error appeared minimal.

Notes on this clone: Its antigen is as yet unknown.

The germline gives CDR1 LNHDA, CDR2 SQIVND (reference sequence). J gave up 4 bases and V 11 bases, and 2 bases lay outside the gene matches. The CDR3 contains 12 residues. Measured with immunoSEQ multiplex PCR; TCRdb has only the in-frame clones, and not every one. The top ten clones hold more than 0.5% of a sample with 110,000 or so clones, around 94% of them seen once. Sequences were obtained from CD4+ T cells from blood. The TCR originated in a human donor in good health. V gene TRBV19 combines with J gene TRBJ2-2, with 9 bases identical to TRBD1. The CDR3: CAGQGFTGELFF. The CDR3 DNA follows: TGTGCCGGACAGGGGTTCACCGGGGAGCTGTTTTTT.